The 16 T cell receptor beta chains given below trace back to one sample, sequenced in a study of T cell responses to AZD1222 COVID-19 vaccine. Repertoires were generated with immunoSEQ multiplex PCR, while TCRdb's copy carries only in-frame clones and drops some. In the table there are some 150,000 clones, approximately 89% of which are singletons. This sample comprised peripheral blood, obtained 28 days after the second AZD1222 dose. The receptors were gathered from an adult who received the AZD1222 COVID-19 vaccine.

CDR3 sequence: CASSYSGGPTNTQYF. CDR3 DNA sequence: TGTGCCAGCAGTTACTCGGGGGGTCCCACCAATACGCAGTATTTT. This chain links TRBV6-2 or TRBV6-3 with TRBJ2-3; the D gene is possibly TRBD2 (6 bases). CDR1 is MNHEY and CDR2 is SVGEGT in the germline V gene. V was clipped by 0 bases and J by 7 bases, with 14 bases between them. This CDR3 is 15 amino acids long.

The V gene is TRBV6-2 or TRBV6-3, the J gene TRBJ1-1; a weak D match, TRBD1 (5 bases). CDR1 MNHEY and CDR2 SVGEGT come from the germline V gene. Trimming removed 3 bases from V and 1 base from J, with 15 bases in between. The CDR3 consists of 16 residues. CDR3 nucleotides: TGTGCCAGCAGTTATAGGCGCAGGGTCGGGAACACTGAAGCTTTCTTT. Protein product: CASSYRRRVGNTEAFF.

This rearrangement joins TRBV28 to TRBJ2-7; 11 nucleotides agree with TRBD2. V gave up 6 bases and J gave up 4 bases; unmatched junction bases: 11. CDR1 and CDR2 from the germline V gene are MDHEN and SYDVKM. The CDR3 has 16 amino acids. The CDR3 reads CASRTGLAENEYEQYF. As DNA, the CDR3 is TGTGCCAGCAGAACGGGACTAGCGGAGAACGAATACGAGCAGTACTTC.

The genes are TRBV27 and TRBJ1-5; TRBD1 agrees at 7 bases. Losses at the gene ends were 2 bases for V and 4 bases for J; bases not matched to a gene: 14. The CDR3 spans 18 residues. Per the germline V gene, CDR1 is MNHEY and CDR2 is SMNVEV (reference sequence). For the CDR3, the DNA is TGTGCCAGCAGTTTAAGGGGGACAGCCCGCTCCTTTAATCAGCCCCAGCATTTT. Amino acids: CASSLRGTARSFNQPQHF.

The chain employs TRBV28 and TRBJ1-1, with D perhaps TRBD1 (6 bases). The CDR3 totals 16 residues. Trimming cost V 5 bases and J 1 base, with 17 bases left between them. CDR1 MDHEN and CDR2 SYDVKM come from the germline V gene. CDR3 coding DNA: TGTGCCAGCAGTCAACCCCCCGGCAGGGGGAACACTGAAGCTTTCTTT. Its protein is CASSQPPGRGNTEAFF.

The chain combines TRBV30 with TRBJ1-6; D unresolved. The V end lost 5 bases, the J end lost 3 bases, and 8 bases lay between the germline ends. Germline V CDR1 and CDR2: GTSNPN, SVGIG (reference sequence). The CDR3 covers 13 residues. CDR3 sequence: CAWANLYNSPLHF. The CDR3 DNA sequence: TGTGCCTGGGCTAACCTCTATAATTCACCCCTCCACTTT.

This clone was counted a few times. The chain links TRBV6-5 to TRBJ1-2; D gene uncertain. Germline CDR1 and CDR2: MNHEY and SVGAGI. CDR3 length: 15 residues. With 0 bases removed from V and 8 bases from J, the gap between germline ends came to 16 bases. Written as DNA, the CDR3 is TGTGCCAGCAGTTACTCCTCCGGTGTTACTGTGGGCTACACCTTC. Translating gives CASSYSSGVTVGYTF.

The chain couples TRBV20-1 to TRBJ1-2, with D unresolved. The CDR3 has 11 residues. Germline V gene data show CDR1 as DFQATT and CDR2 as SNEGSKA (reference sequence). V was cut by 2 bases and J by 2 bases, with 3 bases left in between. This CDR3 is CSARSNYGYTF. The CDR3 DNA is TGCAGTGCTAGATCAAACTATGGCTACACCTTC.

CDR3 protein: CASSFRGGRTEAFF. DNA for the CDR3: TGTGCCAGCAGTTTCAGGGGAGGAAGAACTGAAGCTTTCTTT. This chain joins TRBV28 and TRBJ1-1; weak D call: TRBD1 (6 bases). Germline V CDR1 and CDR2: MDHEN, SYDVKM. The V end was cut by 3 bases, the J end by 5 bases, with 13 bases between. The CDR3 sequence is 14 residues long. Full variable domain (outside the CDR3, taken from reference TRBV28 and TRBJ1-1): DVKVTQSSRYLVKRTGEKVFLECVQDMDHENMFWYRQDPGLGLRLIYFSYDVKMKEKGDIPEGYSVSREKKERFSLILESASTNQTSMYLCASSFRGGRTEAFFGQGTRLTVV.

CDR3 coding DNA: TGTGCCAGCAGTACCCACGGGTGGGGTAATGAAAAACTGTTTTTT. It codes for CASSTHGWGNEKLFF. The V and J genes are TRBV27 and TRBJ1-4, with D hard to call. Germline V gene lookup returns CDR1 MNHEY and CDR2 SMNVEV (reference sequence). V gave up 5 bases and J gave up 4 bases, with 14 bases separating them. The CDR3 is made up of 15 amino acids.

The rearrangement joins TRBV2 to TRBJ1-2, with D uncertain. Germline V lookup: CDR1 SNHLY, CDR2 FYNNEI. Between the trimmed V and J ends, which lost 3 bases and 3 bases, there was a span of 11 bases. This CDR3 is 14 amino acids long. Here the CDR3 DNA reads TGTGCCAGCAGTGAGGTACGGAATTACTATGGCTACACCTTC. This translates into CASSEVRNYYGYTF.

A remark on this clone: The junction does not match germline at one end; this may be a read error. V is TRBV7-7 and J is TRBJ2-3, with D perhaps matching TRBD1 (6 bases). The CDR3 contains 18 residues. Germline CDR1 and CDR2: SSHAT and FNYEAQ (reference sequence). Here the CDR3 DNA reads TGTGCTAGCAGCTTAGCATGGGGGTCTGGGGGCGAAGCAGATACGCAGTATTTT. Encoded protein: CASSLAWGSGGEADTQYF. The complete variable domain, with remaining parts taken from reference TRBV7-7 and TRBJ2-3, reads GAGVSQSPRYKVTKRGQDVTLRCDPISSHATLYWYQQALGQGPEFLTYFNYEAQPDKSGLPSDRFSAERPEGSISTLTIQRTEQRDSAMYRCASSLAWGSGGEADTQYFGPGTRLTVL.

The gene calls are TRBV10-3 and TRBJ1-2; no clear D gene. The V gene's germline CDR1 is ENHRY and CDR2 SYGVKD. V lost 6 bases and J lost 7, with 12 bases in between. This CDR3 is 12 amino acids long. The CDR3 DNA sequence: TGTGCCATCAGATCAGGATACCCTGGCTACACCTTC. Its translation is CAIRSGYPGYTF.

This chain connects TRBV6-6 to TRBJ1-2; maybe TRBD1 (6 bases). CDR3 length: 13 residues. The germline CDR1 and CDR2 sequences are MNHNY and SVGAGI (reference sequence). V was pared by 6 bases and J by 7 bases, with 15 bases between. Written as DNA, the CDR3 is TGTGCCAGCAGGACCCAGGGGCCGGGTGGCTACACCTTC. Amino acid sequence: CASRTQGPGGYTF.

The V and J genes are TRBV11-2 and TRBJ2-1, with D hard to call. Trimming stripped 7 bases from V and 10 bases from J, with 14 bases between. Germline CDR1 is SGHAT and CDR2 is FQNNGV. The CDR3 loop spans 12 amino acids. CDR3 sequence (DNA): TGTGCCAGCATCCAGACGGTTGGGGAGCAGTTCTTC. It is translated as CASIQTVGEQFF.

The genes are TRBV5-1 and TRBJ1-6; D unresolved. The length of the CDR3 is 13 residues. Looked up from germline, CDR1 is SGHRS and CDR2 is YFSETQ. Trimming cost V 1 base and J 6 bases, with 5 bases left between them. The CDR3 reads CASSLYTNSPLHF. The CDR3 DNA reads TGCGCCAGCAGCTTGTATACTAATTCACCCCTCCACTTT.